This T cell receptor beta chain was retrieved from a study of T cells in tuberculosis. Overall study context: A South African cohort included IGRA-negative adolescents, latently infected IGRA-positive adolescents and adults with active tuberculosis.

V lost 0 bases and J lost 0, with 9 bases in between. The CDR3 is made up of 16 amino acids. In germline, CDR1 is SGHNT, CDR2 YYREEE (reference sequence). Profiled with immunoSEQ multiplex PCR; TCRdb holds only in-frame clones, not every one. The table has around 26,000 clones, approximately 90% seen once. This chain connects TRBV5-4 to TRBJ2-2, with D possibly matching TRBD1 (5 bases). The sample was PBMCs. The sequence came from a donor aged 5 to 30 with latent tuberculosis or without tuberculosis infection. Some clones in this sample may be carry-over from other donors' samples. This chain's CDR3 is CASSLAGLANTGELFF. The CDR3 DNA reads TGTGCCAGCAGCTTGGCAGGGCTTGCGAACACCGGGGAGCTGTTTTTT.